One and the same sample provided the 20 T cell receptor beta chains below, sequenced in a study of identical twins. TCRdb reanalysed the 5' RACE reads using MiXCR and keeps one entry per CDR3 protein. The sample has approximately 350,000 distinct CDR3 sequences; roughly 12% are singletons. These data were also filed under a second study, of yellow fever vaccine responses in identical twins.

Sequencing used CD8+ T cells sorted from blood. These receptors were collected from a woman younger than 30 in good health.

The V gene is TRBV18, the J gene TRBJ2-1; D may match TRBD1 or TRBD2 (6 bases each). CDR1 KGHSH and CDR2 LQKENI come from the germline V gene. V dropped 1 base and J dropped 3 bases, with 19 bases sitting between them. The CDR3 contains 18 residues. The CDR3 DNA reads TGTGCCAGCTCACCACGGTCCGGGGGCCAAGGCTACTACAATGAGCAGTTCTTC. Protein sequence: CASSPRSGGQGYYNEQFF.

This clonotype has more than one count but fewer than ten. This sequence joins TRBV28 and TRBJ2-1; D uncertain. The germline V and J ends were trimmed by 2 bases and 9 bases, with 5 bases remaining between them. Germline CDR1 and CDR2: MDHEN and SYDVKM. There are 11 residues in the CDR3. The CDR3 DNA follows: TGTGCCAGCAGTTTAAGGCTTGAGCAGTTCTTC. Amino acid sequence: CASSLRLEQFF.

The gene calls are TRBV7-9 and TRBJ2-5; maybe TRBD2 (6 bases). This CDR3 has 15 amino acids. In germline, CDR1 is SEHNR, CDR2 FQNEAQ (reference sequence). The germline V and J ends were trimmed by 5 bases and 4 bases, with 17 bases remaining between them. CDR3 nucleotides: TGTGCCAGCAGCGGAGAATTTGGGGAGGCAGAGACCCAGTACTTC. Its protein product is CASSGEFGEAETQYF. Full variable domain (remainder filled in from reference TRBV7-9 and TRBJ2-5): DTGVSQNPRHKITKRGQNVTFRCDPISEHNRLYWYRQTLGQGPEFLTYFQNEAQLEKSRLLSDRFSAERPKGSFSTLEIQRTEQGDSAMYLCASSGEFGEAETQYFGPGTRLLVL.

This clonotype was counted between two and nine times. V usage is TRBV20-1 and J usage is TRBJ2-4; 9 bases are a match to TRBD2. Unmatched junction bases numbered 11, after V lost 1 base and J lost 7 bases. This CDR3 has 16 amino acids. Germline V gene lookup returns CDR1 DFQATT and CDR2 SNEGSKA (reference sequence). This CDR3 reads CSARGQIAGDVNIQYF. CDR3 in DNA: TGCAGTGCTAGAGGACAAATAGCGGGAGATGTGAACATTCAGTACTTC.

The sample holds many counts of this clonotype. The rearrangement joins TRBV12-3 or TRBV12-4 to TRBJ1-2, with D hard to call. Trimming stripped 1 base from V and 7 bases from J, with 7 bases between. The CDR3 sequence is 12 residues long. Written as DNA, the CDR3 is TGTGCCAGCAGTTTAGACGAGGGTGGCTACACCTTC. Protein sequence: CASSLDEGGYTF.

The V gene is TRBV11-2, the J gene TRBJ1-1; D uncertain. The V gene's germline CDR1 is SGHAT and CDR2 FQNNGV. With 5 bases removed from V and 0 bases from J, the gap between germline ends came to 22 bases. The CDR3 is 18 residues long. The CDR3 coding sequence is TGTGCCAGCAGCCCCCCCCTGGGAGAACTTACCATGAACACTGAAGCTTTCTTT. This encodes CASSPPLGELTMNTEAFF.

Many counts were recorded for this clonotype. The chain has TRBV28 and TRBJ2-1, with D tentatively TRBD2 (5 bases). The germline gives CDR1 MDHEN, CDR2 SYDVKM. Trimming removed 2 bases at V and 5 bases at J, with 16 bases between. CDR3 length equals 16 residues. The CDR3 DNA sequence: TGTGCCAGCAGTTTAATGAGGGAGACCCAACACAATGAGCAGTTCTTC. The encoded protein is CASSLMRETQHNEQFF.

At least ten counts were recorded for this clonotype. The rearrangement joins TRBV7-8 to TRBJ2-5; 9 bases are shared with TRBD2. Germline CDR1 is SGHVS and CDR2 is FQNEAQ. This CDR3 contains 14 residues. V dropped 5 bases and J dropped 10; count of bases not matched to a gene: 11. The CDR3 DNA follows: TGTGCCAGCAGCACGACTAGCGGAGAGATCGACCAGTACTTC. This gives the protein CASSTTSGEIDQYF. The whole variable domain, filled in from reference TRBV7-8 and TRBJ2-5, reads GAGVSQSPRYKVAKRGQDVALRCDPISGHVSLFWYQQALGQGPEFLTYFQNEAQLDKSGLPSDRFFAERPEGSVSTLKIQRTQQEDSAVYLCASSTTSGEIDQYFGPGTRLLVL.

The rearrangement links TRBV6-1 to TRBJ2-1, with D perhaps given as TRBD1 or TRBD2 (5 bases each). CDR1 is MNHNS and CDR2 is SASEGT in the germline V gene. Trimming pared 3 bases from V and 0 bases from J, leaving 9 bases between. CDR3 length equals 15 residues. The CDR3 spells CASSEGPRSYNEQFF. In DNA form, the CDR3 reads TGTGCCAGCAGTGAGGGACCACGCTCCTACAATGAGCAGTTCTTC.

This clonotype came up a few times. This chain joins TRBV28 and TRBJ1-5, with TRBD1 matching over 9 bases. The germline gives CDR1 MDHEN, CDR2 SYDVKM. Trimming cost V 7 bases and J 7 bases; bases outside gene matches: 5. The CDR3 totals 13 residues. CDR3 amino acids: CASKPGQGQPQHF. The CDR3 region has the DNA TGTGCCAGCAAACCGGGACAGGGACAGCCCCAGCATTTT.

This clonotype was seen more than once but under ten times. The chain links TRBV5-1 to TRBJ1-1; 12 bases map to TRBD1. The germline V gene has CDR1 SGHRS and CDR2 YFSETQ. The ends lost 4 bases at V and 4 bases at J; junction bases unmatched: 11. The CDR3 runs to 17 residues. The CDR3 region is CASSLRGTGGLGTEAFF. The DNA of the CDR3 is TGCGCCAGCAGCCTGCGAGGGACAGGGGGCTTGGGCACTGAAGCTTTCTTT.

The chain couples TRBV2 to TRBJ2-4; 7 nucleotides agree with TRBD1. This CDR3 is built from 19 residues. The ends lost 11 bases at V and 0 bases at J; junction bases unmatched: 22. CDR1 is SNHLY and CDR2 is FYNNEI in the germline V gene. The CDR3: CAFCWDRAHQTLAKNIQYF. Here the CDR3 DNA reads TGTGCCTTCTGTTGGGACAGAGCTCATCAGACGCTAGCCAAAAACATTCAGTACTTC.

This clonotype was found many times. The chain couples TRBV5-1 to TRBJ2-1, with TRBD2 matching 9 bases. The V gene end was trimmed by 2 bases and the J gene end by 2 bases; junction bases not matched to a gene: 5. Germline loops: CDR1 SGHRS, CDR2 YFSETQ. The CDR3 has 16 residues. CDR3 sequence (DNA): TGCGCCAGCAGCTTCCCCATAGCGGGAGCCTACAATGAGCAGTTCTTC. This encodes CASSFPIAGAYNEQFF.

This clonotype was counted between two and nine times. This chain joins TRBV12-3 or TRBV12-4 and TRBJ2-1; D ambiguous. The CDR3 is 13 residues long. V lost 4 bases, J lost 9 bases, and 13 bases lay in between. Here the CDR3 DNA reads TGTGCCAGCAGTTCCCCCGTCTCGCCTGAGCAGTTCTTC. This translates into CASSSPVSPEQFF.

This clonotype was found a few times. The chain employs TRBV12-3 or TRBV12-4 and TRBJ2-3, with 8 bases matching TRBD2. The CDR3 covers 17 residues. V was pared by 3 bases and J by 6 bases, with 14 bases of the junction left unmatched. CDR3 loop: CASSFGGGYRDSDTQYF. DNA for the CDR3: TGTGCCAGCAGTTTCGGGGGGGGATACCGGGACTCCGATACGCAGTATTTT.

V is TRBV20-1 and J is TRBJ2-1; D could derive from TRBD1 or TRBD2 (5 bases each). This CDR3 region has 11 residues. In germline, CDR1 is DFQATT, CDR2 SNEGSKA (reference sequence). CDR3 residues: CSVGDQDEQFF. CDR3 in DNA: TGCAGCGTGGGGGATCAGGATGAGCAGTTCTTC.

The J gene is TRBJ2-1, the V gene TRBV11-2; D possibly matches TRBD1 or TRBD2 (5 bases each). This CDR3 is built from 12 residues. CDR1 and CDR2 from the germline V gene are SGHAT and FQNNGV. Trimming shortened V by 0 bases and J by 15 bases, and 12 bases separated the two germline ends. As DNA, the CDR3 is TGTGCCAGCAGCTTAGATGGGGTGGGGACGTTCTTC. Protein product: CASSLDGVGTFF.

The chain couples TRBV3-1 to TRBJ2-1, with 8 positions matching TRBD2. Germline V gene sequence: CDR1 LGHDT, CDR2 YNNKEL (reference sequence). This CDR3 region has 21 residues. Germline trimming cut 0 bases from V and 0 bases from J; bases unmatched to any gene: 16. The CDR3 DNA follows: TGTGCCAGCAGCCAAGAAGCGGGAGAGGAAAGGAAAGGGTTCTCCTACAATGAGCAGTTCTTC. Translated, it gives CASSQEAGEERKGFSYNEQFF.

This sequence joins TRBV28 and TRBJ1-1, with D maybe TRBD1 (5 bases). Germline loops: CDR1 MDHEN, CDR2 SYDVKM. The CDR3 runs 14 residues. V lost 3 bases and J lost 1, with 9 bases in between. The CDR3, as DNA: TGTGCCAGCAGTTTTGGGGGTAAGAACACTGAAGCTTTCTTT. It is translated as CASSFGGKNTEAFF.

The genes are TRBV15 and TRBJ1-5; D remains unclear. The CDR3 has 14 amino acids. V was trimmed by 3 bases and J by 1 base, leaving 7 bases between them. Per germline, CDR1 LNHNV and CDR2 YYDKDF (reference sequence). The CDR3 spells CATSSRGSNQPQHF. In nucleotides, the CDR3 is TGTGCCACCAGCAGTCGAGGGAGCAATCAGCCCCAGCATTTT. Looking up the rest from reference TRBV15 and TRBJ1-5 gives the full variable domain: DAMVIQNPRYQVTQFGKPVTLSCSQTLNHNVMYWYQQKSSQAPKLLFHYYDKDFNNEADTPDNFQSRRPNTSFCFLDIRSPGLGDTAMYLCATSSRGSNQPQHFGDGTRLSIL.